The rows below give T cell receptor beta chains drawn from one sample of a study of T cell clonotyping in hematopoietic cell transplantation. The method was immunoSEQ multiplex PCR; TCRdb's version includes in-frame clones alone and lacks a portion of them. The sample lists 69,000 or so clones, over 90% seen once, with under 2% in the top ten. Sequenced material: peripheral blood mononuclear cells. Receptors originate from a man between 45 and 60 years old in good health. Some clones in this sample may be carry-over from other donors' samples. CDR3s include the opening cysteine and the closing phenylalanine or tryptophan. D genes are given only for firm matches. Size tells how often a clone was seen (once, few, many) or the class of an expanded clone, and some rows leave it out.

D	size	V	J	CDR3	DNA
-	-	TRBV6-1	TRBJ2-2	CASSEMRGYGGELFF	TGTGCCAGCAGTGAAATGAGGGGATACGGCGGGGAGCTGTTTTTT
-	once	TRBV4-3	TRBJ1-3	CASSQQEISGNTIYF	TGCGCCAGCAGCCAACAGGAGATCTCTGGAAACACCATATATTTT
TRBD2	-	TRBV7-3	TRBJ2-1	CASSLMSGGAGSEQFF	TGTGCCAGCAGCTTAATGAGCGGGGGGGCGGGCTCTGAGCAGTTCTTC
TRBD2	-	TRBV5-4	TRBJ2-1	CASSSKRELGRNEQFF	TGTGCCAGCAGTTCGAAGCGGGAGTTAGGGAGGAATGAGCAGTTCTTC
TRBD1	-	TRBV19	TRBJ2-5	CASSGQGSTQYF	TGTGCCAGTAGTGGACAGGGATCGACCCAGTACTTC
-	-	TRBV6-1	TRBJ2-1	CASILNRDAEQFF	TGTGCCAGCATCTTAAACAGGGATGCTGAGCAGTTCTTC
TRBD2	-	TRBV25-1	TRBJ2-1	CASRDSGGPYNEQFF	TGTGCCAGCAGGGATAGCGGGGGTCCCTACAATGAGCAGTTCTTC
-	-	TRBV4-2	TRBJ2-7	CASSQVGGLASYEQYF	TGTGCCAGCAGCCAAGTGGGGGGATTGGCTTCCTACGAGCAGTACTTC
-	-	TRBV7-3	TRBJ1-3	CASSSAGGNTIYF	TGTGCCAGCAGCTCCGCCGGAGGAAACACCATATATTTT
-	-	TRBV27	TRBJ2-2	CASSFKTEVGELFF	TGTGCCAGCAGTTTTAAGACTGAGGTCGGGGAGCTGTTTTTT
-	-	TRBV10-3	TRBJ1-2	CAISEGLGGALGGYTF	TGTGCCATCAGTGAGGGACTTGGGGGGGCTCTCGGAGGCTACACCTTC
-	-	TRBV20-1	TRBJ2-7	CSAAQGNEQYF	TGCAGTGCAGCCCAGGGGAACGAGCAGTACTTC
TRBD1	-	TRBV6-1	TRBJ2-3	CASSDQGAGTDTQYF	TGTGCCAGCAGTGATCAGGGGGCGGGCACAGATACGCAGTATTTT
TRBD2	-	TRBV7-6	TRBJ2-1	CASSPLGRNGIANNEQFF	TGTGCCAGCAGCCCACTCGGGAGGAACGGGATTGCGAACAATGAGCAGTTCTTC
TRBD1	-	TRBV28	TRBJ1-4	CASSRQGRNEKLFF	TGTGCCAGCAGTCGACAGGGGAGGAATGAAAAACTGTTTTTT
TRBD1	-	TRBV18	TRBJ1-6	CASSLGTGGRNSPLHF	TGTGCCAGCTCACTTGGGACAGGGGGGCGTAATTCACCCCTCCACTTT
TRBD2	-	TRBV30	TRBJ2-3	CAWSSLAGSGTQYF	TGTGCCTGGAGTTCCCTAGCGGGATCGGGTACGCAGTATTTT
-	-	TRBV29-1	TRBJ1-1	CSVDGTALNTEAFF	TGCAGCGTTGACGGGACGGCGTTGAACACTGAAGCTTTCTTT
-	-	TRBV28	TRBJ1-2	CASSLKGEGGYTF	TGTGCCAGCAGTTTAAAAGGGGAGGGAGGCTACACCTTC
TRBD1	-	TRBV18	TRBJ1-5	CASSLRQGSNQPQHF	TGTGCCAGCTCACTCAGACAGGGGAGCAATCAGCCCCAGCATTTT
TRBD1	-	TRBV29-1	TRBJ1-1	CSGNRGMNTEAFF	TGCAGCGGAAACAGGGGGATGAACACTGAAGCTTTCTTT
TRBD2	once	TRBV19	TRBJ2-5	CASSELAGFETQYF	TGTGCCAGTAGTGAACTAGCGGGGTTTGAGACCCAGTACTTC
-	once	TRBV5-1	TRBJ1-1	CASYPGRRDAEAFF	TGCGCCAGCTATCCGGGACGAAGGGACGCTGAAGCTTTCTTT